This TCR beta chain was observed in a study of shared T cell receptors in the human thymus. Trimming shortened V by 3 bases and J by 6 bases, and 21 bases separated the two germline ends. Per the germline V gene, CDR1 is LGHNA and CDR2 is YSLEER. This CDR3 is 16 amino acids long. TCRdb keeps only in-frame clones here, not all; method: immunoSEQ multiplex PCR. The table shows hundreds of thousands of clones, with 88% occurring only once. These data also featured in a second study, about human thymus T cells. From that second work: Healthy Finnish infants undergoing corrective surgery for congenital heart defects were used as donors. Resections obtained during corrective heart surgery supplied the thymus tissue. Thymic and blood repertoires appeared to display a bias in their usage of V and J genes. As related research reported, thymic repertoires overlapped highly among unrelated individuals.

V is TRBV4-3 and J is TRBJ2-7; D is perhaps TRBD1 (6 bases). The receptor's source is a boy under two years old with a congenital heart defect. Sequencing was carried out using thymocytes. The CDR3 spells CASSQEQSGARCEQYF. The CDR3 coding sequence is TGCGCCAGCAGCCAGGAACAGTCAGGGGCAAGGTGCGAGCAGTACTTC.